This TCR beta chain was recovered during a study of cytotoxic CD8 clonotypes in ibrutinib-treated CLL. Libraries were prepared by immunoSEQ multiplex PCR; TCRdb keeps only in-frame clonotypes and omits some of them. The sample has around 200,000 clones; about three quarters are singletons. The CDR3 length is 13 residues. Germline assignment: CDR1 MNHEY and CDR2 SMNVEV (reference sequence). V gave up 5 bases and J gave up 6 bases, with 14 bases separating them. The chain couples TRBV27 to TRBJ2-7, with D possibly being TRBD2 (7 bases). This sequence originates from a human donor with chronic lymphocytic leukemia. Source: PBMCs, taken after 12 months of ibrutinib treatment. The CDR3 here is CASSTTGRAEQYF. The CDR3 nucleotides are TGTGCCAGCAGTACCACAGGGAGGGCCGAGCAGTACTTC.